The rows below give T cell receptor beta chains drawn from one sample of a study of cytomegalovirus exposure and HLA in healthy donors. The assay was immunoSEQ multiplex PCR, and TCRdb's table has in-frame clones only and misses some. This sample has 200,000 to 300,000 clones, with more than 75% found just once. Material: PBMCs. These receptors all come from a man aged 18 to 29 in good health and CMV-seropositive. Both conserved end residues are part of each CDR3. A D gene is named only where the DNA matches it firmly. Where a row states a size, it is once, few, many or the class of an expanded clone; other rows omit it.

j_call v_call d_call clone_size cdr3_nt cdr3_aa
TRBJ2-7 TRBV19 NA NA TGTGCCAGTAGCCCGGGCCCAAGCGCCTACGAGCAGTACTTC CASSPGPSAYEQYF
TRBJ1-2 TRBV5-4 NA NA TGTGCCAGCACCCGGGAGACGGGGACCTATGGCTACACCTTC CASTRETGTYGYTF
TRBJ2-5 TRBV5-1 TRBD2 NA TGCGCCAGCAGCTTGGCCGCAACAGCGGGAGAAGAGACCCAGTACTTC CASSLAATAGEETQYF
TRBJ2-2 TRBV7-2 NA once TGTGCCAGCAGCTTCCGGGGTTTCACCGGGGAGCTGTTTTTT CASSFRGFTGELFF
TRBJ2-2 TRBV7-2 NA NA TGTGCCAGCAGCATTACAGGGAGGCCGAACACCGGGGAGCTGTTTTTT CASSITGRPNTGELFF
TRBJ2-1 TRBV4-3 NA NA TGCGCCAGCAGCCATGGCGGGGCTGTTAATGAGCAGTTCTTC CASSHGGAVNEQFF
TRBJ1-1 TRBV27 NA NA TGTGCCAGCAGCCCCTACAGAGTGAACACTGAAGCTTTCTTT CASSPYRVNTEAFF
TRBJ1-3 TRBV5-4 NA NA TGTGCCAGCAGCTTGGATTCCCTGAACTCTGGAAACACCATATATTTT CASSLDSLNSGNTIYF
TRBJ2-2 TRBV10-3 NA NA TGTGCCATCAGTGTCTGGGGGACCGGGGAGCTGTTTTTT CAISVWGTGELFF
TRBJ2-5 TRBV4-1 NA NA TGCGCCAGCAGCCAAGTCCCGGAGGCTAAGGGCGGGACCCAGTACTTC CASSQVPEAKGGTQYF
TRBJ2-3 TRBV29-1 NA few TGCAGCGTACCCTTGGTGAGCACAGATACGCAGTATTTT CSVPLVSTDTQYF
TRBJ1-2 TRBV27 NA NA TGTGCCAGCAGTTCAGGGAACGGCTATGGCTACACCTTC CASSSGNGYGYTF
TRBJ1-1 TRBV11-2 TRBD1 NA TGTGCCAGCAGCTTAGGACAGGGTGAGGGGGCTTTCTTT CASSLGQGEGAFF
TRBJ1-4 TRBV15 NA NA TGTGCCACCAGCAGAAGCGGGACGGGGGATGAAAAACTGTTTTTT CATSRSGTGDEKLFF
TRBJ2-2 TRBV27 TRBD2 NA TGTGCCAGCACCTCGGGGACTAGCGGGAGTCGTGTCGGGGAGCTGTTTTTT CASTSGTSGSRVGELFF
TRBJ2-7 TRBV29-1 TRBD1 NA TGCAGCGTTGAACGGGCAGGGGGCGGTTTGGGCGAGCAGTACTTC CSVERAGGGLGEQYF
TRBJ1-3 TRBV29-1 TRBD1 NA TGCAGCGTTGAAGATTGGGGACAGGGGGCGACTTCTGGAAACACCATATATTTT CSVEDWGQGATSGNTIYF
TRBJ2-5 TRBV6-5 NA once TGTGCCAGCAGATCACAAGACTTGTCCAGGGAGACCCAGTACTTC CASRSQDLSRETQYF
TRBJ2-2 TRBV27 NA NA TGTGCCAGCAGTTGGGGGTGGGCCGGGGAGCTGTTTTTT CASSWGWAGELFF
TRBJ2-1 TRBV5-1 NA NA TGCGCCAGCAGCTTCGTACAGGGTGAGCAGTTCTTC CASSFVQGEQFF
TRBJ2-7 TRBV5-1 TRBD1 NA TGCGCCAGCACGCTGACAGGGGCAACCTACGAGCAGTACTTC CASTLTGATYEQYF
TRBJ1-4 TRBV28 NA NA TGTGCCAGCAGAGCCACAGGGACCTATGAAAAACTGTTTTTT CASRATGTYEKLFF
TRBJ2-3 TRBV2 TRBD2 NA TGTGCCAGCAGAAGAGCGGGAGGGGGGCCAGATACGCAGTATTTT CASRRAGGGPDTQYF
TRBJ1-2 TRBV7-2 NA few TGTGCCAGCAGCTTAGCGCAGGACAGCAATGGCTACACCTTC CASSLAQDSNGYTF
TRBJ1-1 TRBV6-5 NA few TGTGCCAGCAGTTATGATTACAACACTGAAGCTTTCTTT CASSYDYNTEAFF
TRBJ1-2 TRBV9 NA NA TGTGCCAGCAGCGAACTGGGTGTCTATGGCTACACCTTC CASSELGVYGYTF
TRBJ2-7 TRBV27 TRBD1 NA TGTGCCAGCAGTACCGCCGGGACAGGGGTCTCCTACGAGCAGTACTTC CASSTAGTGVSYEQYF
TRBJ1-2 TRBV5-1 NA NA TGCGCCAGCAGCTTAGGACAGACGAGTAGAGCTAACTATGGCTACACCTTC CASSLGQTSRANYGYTF
TRBJ1-4 TRBV6-5 NA NA TGTGCCAGCAGTCGCCAAGGGTTAACTAATGAAAAACTGTTTTTT CASSRQGLTNEKLFF
TRBJ2-2 TRBV14 NA NA TGTGCCAGCAGCCAAAGGGGTAACCTCGGGGAGCTGTTTTTT CASSQRGNLGELFF
TRBJ2-6 TRBV5-1 TRBD2 NA TGCGCCAGCAGCCCCTCTAGCGGCTCTGGGGCCAACGTCCTGACTTTC CASSPSSGSGANVLTF
TRBJ1-2 TRBV4-1 TRBD1 NA TGCGCCAGCAGCCAAACCGGGACAGGGGGACAGCGAGGTAGCTACACCTTC CASSQTGTGGQRGSYTF
TRBJ1-2 TRBV10-2 NA few TGCGCCAGCAAGCCCGGAGGGGGATTCTATGGCTACACCTTC CASKPGGGFYGYTF
TRBJ1-2 TRBV18 TRBD1 NA TGTGCCAGCTCACAGGGACAGCCAGACTATGGCTACACCTTC CASSQGQPDYGYTF
TRBJ2-1 TRBV11-3 TRBD2 few TGTGCCAGCAGCCTGGGACTAGCGGGAGCTTGGAATGAGCAGTTCTTC CASSLGLAGAWNEQFF
TRBJ2-7 TRBV27 TRBD1 NA TGTGCCAGCAGTGCCTACCCAGGGGGCGAGCAGTACTTC CASSAYPGGEQYF
TRBJ2-3 TRBV15 NA NA TGTGCCACCAGCCCCTGGGGTAGGACTAGCACAGATACGCAGTATTTT CATSPWGRTSTDTQYF
TRBJ2-5 TRBV2 NA NA TGTGCCAGCCATGGCAGGACTCAAGAGACCCAGTACTTC CASHGRTQETQYF
TRBJ2-3 TRBV27 NA NA TGTGCCAGCAGTTCCTTTGGATTAGCTAGCACAGATACGCAGTATTTT CASSSFGLASTDTQYF
TRBJ1-4 TRBV6-1 NA NA TGTGCCAGCAAAGGGGTTGGAAAACTGTTTTTT CASKGVGKLFF
TRBJ2-3 TRBV29-1 TRBD2 NA TGCAGCGTTGTTCCCCGCCTAGCGGGAGTCCCCGATACGCAGTATTTT CSVVPRLAGVPDTQYF
TRBJ1-3 TRBV7-6 NA once TGTGCCAGCAGCTTAGTCCTAGGCTTCAGCTCTGGAAACACCATATATTTT CASSLVLGFSSGNTIYF
TRBJ2-5 TRBV11-2 NA NA TGTGCCAGCAGACCAGGGGTTGGCGAGACCCAGTACTTC CASRPGVGETQYF
TRBJ2-6 TRBV9 NA NA TGTGCCAGCAGCCCGGGGACGCCTAGCTCTGGGGCCAACGTCCTGACTTTC CASSPGTPSSGANVLTF
TRBJ2-1 TRBV25-1 NA NA TGTGCCAGCAGTGAATTGGTCGTCGATGAGCAGTTCTTC CASSELVVDEQFF
TRBJ1-2 TRBV7-9 TRBD1 once TGTGCCAGCAGCCTAGCGGGACAGGGAGGCCCAGGCTACACCTTC CASSLAGQGGPGYTF
TRBJ1-2 TRBV30 TRBD1 once TGTGCCTGGAGTCCTTCTACTTTCTCCCGGGACAGCCGAGACTTATTATATGGCTACACCTTC CAWSPSTFSRDSRDLLYGYTF
TRBJ1-1 TRBV2 NA NA TGTGCCAGCAGTGAAGCGGGGCAGTACACTGAAGCTTTCTTT CASSEAGQYTEAFF
TRBJ2-1 TRBV27 TRBD2 NA TGTGCCAGCAGCCTTAGCGGGAGACCCTACAATGAGCAGTTCTTC CASSLSGRPYNEQFF
TRBJ1-1 TRBV7-9 NA NA TGTGCCAGCAGCACGACAGAAAACACTGAAGCTTTCTTT CASSTTENTEAFF